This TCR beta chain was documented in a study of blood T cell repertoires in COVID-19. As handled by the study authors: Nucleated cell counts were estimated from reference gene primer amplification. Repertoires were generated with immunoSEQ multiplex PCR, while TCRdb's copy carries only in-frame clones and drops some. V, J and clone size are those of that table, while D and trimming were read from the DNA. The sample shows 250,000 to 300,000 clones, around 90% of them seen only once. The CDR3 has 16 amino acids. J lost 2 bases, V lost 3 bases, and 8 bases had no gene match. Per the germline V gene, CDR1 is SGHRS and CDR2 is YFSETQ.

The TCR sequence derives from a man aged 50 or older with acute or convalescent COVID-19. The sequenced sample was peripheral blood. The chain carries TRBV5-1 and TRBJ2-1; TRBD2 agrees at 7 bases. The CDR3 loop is CASSSQAGVTYNEQFF. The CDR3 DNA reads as TGCGCCAGCAGCTCGCAGGCGGGGGTTACCTACAATGAGCAGTTCTTC.